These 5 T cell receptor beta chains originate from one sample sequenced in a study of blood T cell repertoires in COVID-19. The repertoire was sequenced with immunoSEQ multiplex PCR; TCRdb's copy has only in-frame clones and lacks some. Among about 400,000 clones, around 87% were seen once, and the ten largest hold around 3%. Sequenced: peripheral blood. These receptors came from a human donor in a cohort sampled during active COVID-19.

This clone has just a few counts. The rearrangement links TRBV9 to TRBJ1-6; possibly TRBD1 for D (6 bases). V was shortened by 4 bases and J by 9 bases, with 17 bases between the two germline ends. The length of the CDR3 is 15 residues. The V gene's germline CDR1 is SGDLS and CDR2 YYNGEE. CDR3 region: CASSPEAEGGSPLHF. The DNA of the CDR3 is TGTGCCAGCAGCCCCGAGGCCGAAGGGGGTTCACCCCTCCACTTT.

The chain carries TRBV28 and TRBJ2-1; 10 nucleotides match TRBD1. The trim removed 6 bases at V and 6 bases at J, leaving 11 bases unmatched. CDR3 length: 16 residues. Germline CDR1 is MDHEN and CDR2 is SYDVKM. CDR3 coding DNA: TGTGCCAGCAGCCATCCCGGGACAGGGGCCTTCAATGAGCAGTTCTTC. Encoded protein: CASSHPGTGAFNEQFF.

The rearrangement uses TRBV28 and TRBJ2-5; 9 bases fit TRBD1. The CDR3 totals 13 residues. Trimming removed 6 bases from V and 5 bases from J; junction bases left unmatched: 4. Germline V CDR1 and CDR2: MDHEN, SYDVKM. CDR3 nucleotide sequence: TGTGCCAGCAGGGGACAGGGCTGGGAGACCCAGTACTTC. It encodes CASRGQGWETQYF.

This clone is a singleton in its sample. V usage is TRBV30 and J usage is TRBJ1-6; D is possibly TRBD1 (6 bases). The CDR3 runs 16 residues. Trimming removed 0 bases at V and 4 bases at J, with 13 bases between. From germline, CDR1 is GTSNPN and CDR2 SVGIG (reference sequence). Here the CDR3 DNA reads TGTGCCTGGAGTGTCCCCGGGACACTGTATAATTCACCCCTCCACTTT. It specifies CAWSVPGTLYNSPLHF.

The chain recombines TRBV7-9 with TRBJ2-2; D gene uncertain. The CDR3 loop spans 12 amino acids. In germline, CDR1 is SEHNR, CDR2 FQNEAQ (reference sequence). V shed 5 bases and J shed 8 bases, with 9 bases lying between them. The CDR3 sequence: CASSDEWGELFF. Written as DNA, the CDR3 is TGTGCCAGCAGCGATGAGTGGGGGGAGCTGTTTTTT.